This T cell receptor beta chain was recorded in a study of siplizumab effects on memory and regulatory T cells (dated by TCRdb to between 2018 and 2021). Describing the broader study: The study examined how the anti-CD2 antibody siplizumab affects alloreactive T-cell subsets in allogeneic mixed lymphocyte reactions built from human PBMCs. Results and caveats for the whole study, not just this receptor: Siplizumab significantly lowered the cumulative frequency of alloreactive sequences that could be traced to unstimulated CD4+ memory T cells. Greater diversity appeared to be present in unstimulated naive T cells than in memory T cells, and a substantial contribution to the alloresponse seemed to be made by naive cells. A naive or memory phenotype could not be assigned to roughly 75-96% of proliferating CD4+ or CD8+ clones. Because sequences below about 10^-5 frequency were poorly captured, only a minor fraction of alloreactive clones could be mapped to unstimulated subsets. Whether proliferating Tregs from siplizumab cultures actually had suppressive function was not functionally confirmed. Among mappable alloreactive CD4+ clones, an average Treg-derived fraction of about 70% was observed with siplizumab, compared with 26.9% in control reactions.

Sorted unstimulated T cells and proliferating T cells recovered from mixed lymphocyte reactions underwent TCRbeta CDR3 sequencing. Fresh whole blood from ten HLA-typed healthy donors was used as the source from which PBMCs were isolated. To prepare the library, the immunoSEQ multiplex PCR assay was applied. Roughly 10^5 TCR templates per sample were assayed on the deep sequencing platform. Genomic DNA extracted from sorted T cells was used for TCRbeta CDR3 sequencing. In the original analysis: The R programming language was used for clonal analysis of the TCRbeta CDR3 data. Alloreactive CD4+ and CD8+ clones were defined by comparing unstimulated samples with post-reaction CFSE-low samples. Regulatory or non-regulatory origin of alloreactive CD4+ clones was assigned by matching sequences to the sorted unstimulated Treg and non-Treg repertoires. TCRdb took over this immuneACCESS table, retaining in-frame rearrangements with V and J assigned. Such tables are incomplete; in checked studies, under half of the missing clones stem from an unresolved V gene, and the remainder is unexplained. The DNA gave D and trimming, while V, J and clone size come from that table. The sample profile shows roughly 75,000 clones; 85% to 95% of them were found once. 4.5% to 5% of the sample goes to the ten largest clones.

Note on this clone: Its antigen target is currently unknown. No qualities accompany the bases; no much larger clone lies one base away.

The sequenced sample was CD8+ T cells sorted from blood. This receptor was obtained from a human donor in good health.

The sequence in DNA is TGTGCCAGTAGTGGCACAACAACACCACTACGCTATAGCAATCAGCCCCAGCATTTT. Translated, it reads CASSGTTTPLRYSNQPQHF. The sequence links TRBV19 to TRBJ1-5; too little of a D gene remains to name it. V was cut back by 5 bases and J by 0 bases, leaving a gap of 23 bases between them. The germline V gene (reference sequence) provides CDR1 LNHDA and CDR2 SQIVND. The CDR3 starts with the cysteine, ends with the phenylalanine, and has 19 residues. The only DNA kept is the CDR3, 57 bases in frame from the first base.